The 9 T cell receptor beta chains reported below all come from one sample, sequenced in a study of radiotherapy plus CTLA-4 blockade in lung cancer (dated by TCRdb to 2016 to 2018). The method behind the library was the immunoSEQ multiplex PCR assay. Imported from immuneACCESS, the table was reduced by TCRdb to in-frame sequences with V and J called. These copies leave out some clones; in studies compared against another copy, an unresolved V gene accounts for under half, and the cause of the remainder is not known. The sample table shows over 80,000 clones, and over 80% are seen once. The ten largest make up 0.82% of the sample. The specimen was peripheral blood, collected from a patient treated with radiotherapy plus ipilimumab. The receptors come from a human donor with non-small cell lung cancer who had stable disease on radiotherapy plus ipilimumab.

V usage is TRBV5-1 and J usage is TRBJ2-2; a possible D gene is TRBD2 (7 bases). The V gene lost 2 bases and the J gene lost 8 bases, with 13 bases spanning the gap. The CDR3 consists of 14 residues. In germline, CDR1 is SGHRS, CDR2 YFSETQ. The CDR3 spells CASSFAGATGELFF. The CDR3 nucleotides read TGCGCCAGCAGCTTTGCGGGGGCGACGGGGGAGCTGTTTTTT. The variable domain in full, with the rest retrieved from reference TRBV5-1 and TRBJ2-2, is KAGVTQTPRYLIKTRGQQVTLSCSPISGHRSVSWYQQTPGQGLQFLFEYFSETQRNKGNFPGRFSGRQFSNSRSEMNVSTLELGDSALYLCASSFAGATGELFFGEGSRLTVL.

The chain couples TRBV5-1 to TRBJ2-1, with 8 bases identical to TRBD1. The CDR3 is made up of 14 amino acids. Germline V lookup: CDR1 SGHRS, CDR2 YFSETQ. V gave up 3 bases and J gave up 3 bases; unmatched junction bases: 2. In nucleotides, the CDR3 is TGCGCCAGCAGCTCGGGACAGGACTACAATGAGCAGTTCTTC. Its translation: CASSSGQDYNEQFF.

This chain uses TRBV19 with TRBJ2-4, with D perhaps TRBD1 (5 bases). Per germline, CDR1 LNHDA and CDR2 SQIVND (reference sequence). CDR3 length: 11 amino acids. V was pared by 8 bases and J by 6 bases, with 8 bases between. The CDR3 spells CASGRGNIQYF. Written as DNA, the CDR3 is TGTGCCAGTGGTAGGGGAAACATTCAGTACTTC.

The chain couples TRBV6-1 to TRBJ2-1; 9 nucleotides agree with TRBD2. The V gene end was trimmed by 10 bases and the J gene end by 9 bases; junction bases not matched to a gene: 13. The CDR3 covers 14 residues. CDR1 is MNHNS and CDR2 is SASEGT in the germline V gene. The CDR3 is CAKRLADPGGEQFF. The CDR3 DNA reads TGTGCCAAACGACTAGCGGACCCAGGGGGTGAGCAGTTCTTC.

The CDR3: CASSLVSGRGSPHTQYF. DNA for the CDR3: TGTGCCAGCAGCTTGGTATCGGGGCGCGGGAGTCCCCATACGCAGTATTTT. The V call is TRBV5-4, the J call TRBJ2-3; 7 nucleotides agree with TRBD2. The CDR3 consists of 17 residues. Trimming took 0 bases from V and 7 from J; bases not matched to a gene: 14. The germline CDR1 and CDR2 sequences are SGHNT and YYREEE (reference sequence).

The CDR3 sequence is CASSPQGVTRYTF. The CDR3 nucleotides read TGTGCCAGCAGTCCACAGGGGGTGACACGCTACACCTTC. This chain links TRBV6-4 with TRBJ1-2; 8 positions agree with TRBD1. Germline CDR1 reads MRHNA; CDR2 reads SNTAGT. V lost 5 bases, J lost 9 bases, and 8 bases stayed unmatched. The CDR3 extends over 13 amino acids.

The chain employs TRBV19 and TRBJ2-6; 8 positions match TRBD1. CDR1 and CDR2 (germline): LNHDA, SQIVND (reference sequence). CDR3 size: 18 residues. Unmatched junction bases numbered 11, after V lost 7 bases and J lost 0 bases. Here the CDR3 DNA reads TGTGCCAGTAACACAGGGGGACAACTACGCTCTGGGGCCAACGTCCTGACTTTC. This codes for CASNTGGQLRSGANVLTF.

V is TRBV9 and J is TRBJ2-3, with 15 positions matching TRBD2. Germline V gene sequence: CDR1 SGDLS, CDR2 YYNGEE. The CDR3 runs 15 residues. V dropped 3 bases and J dropped 4; count of bases not matched to a gene: 0. This CDR3 reads CASSGTSGRADTQYF. The CDR3 DNA follows: TGTGCCAGCAGCGGGACTAGCGGGAGGGCAGATACGCAGTATTTT.

The rearrangement links TRBV7-8 to TRBJ1-3; no clear D gene. This CDR3 is built from 16 residues. CDR1 and CDR2 (germline): SGHVS, FQNEAQ. V shed 5 bases and J shed 0 bases, with 14 bases lying between them. CDR3 sequence: CASSPQTVGSGNTIYF. The CDR3 bases are TGTGCCAGCAGCCCCCAGACGGTGGGCTCTGGAAACACCATATATTTT.